The rows below give T cell receptor beta chains drawn from one sample of a study of cytomegalovirus exposure and HLA in healthy donors. This table comes from immunoSEQ multiplex PCR, and its TCRdb copy is limited to in-frame clones, with some not included. Seen here are around 160,000 clones, over 80% observed once, and the top ten hold more than 1.5%. The sequencing input was PBMCs. The receptors originated from a woman in her late teens or twenties in good health and CMV-seronegative. The CDR3 runs from the conserved cysteine through the conserved F or W. A D gene is named only where the DNA matches it firmly. The listing skips clone size in some rows; elsewhere it reads once, few, many or a size class.

>TRBD1|NA|15|TRBV30|TRBJ1-2
CAWSYGTGLTYGYTF
TGTGCCTGGAGTTACGGGACAGGACTCACCTATGGCTACACCTTC
>TRBD1|NA|13|TRBV28|TRBJ2-7
CASSLERGREQYF
TGTGCCAGCAGTTTAGAGAGGGGGCGCGAGCAGTACTTC
>NA|NA|17|TRBV7-9|TRBJ2-2
CSSSTNLQGLNTGELFF
TGTTCCAGCAGCACTAACTTACAGGGCCTCAACACCGGGGAGCTGTTTTTT
>TRBD1|NA|14|TRBV7-9|TRBJ2-1
CASSLGQGGTQQFF
TGTGCCAGCAGCTTAGGACAGGGGGGAACCCAGCAGTTCTTC
>TRBD2|NA|22|TRBV4-2|TRBJ2-3
CASSQEGSGSGGVKSFFDTQYF
TGTGCCAGCAGCCAAGAAGGGTCGGGGAGCGGGGGGGTAAAATCATTTTTCGATACGCAGTATTTT
>TRBD1|NA|14|TRBV6-4|TRBJ1-6
CASSLRDSNSPLHF
TGTGCCAGCAGCCTCCGGGACAGCAATTCACCCCTCCACTTT
>NA|NA|16|TRBV28|TRBJ2-5
CASSLEGEGFQETQYF
TGTGCCAGCAGTTTAGAGGGGGAGGGGTTCCAAGAGACCCAGTACTTC
>TRBD1|NA|14|TRBV18|TRBJ1-1
CASSPVRGDTEAFF
TGTGCCAGCTCACCGGTCAGGGGGGACACTGAAGCTTTCTTT
>TRBD1|once|17|TRBV27|TRBJ1-5
CASSLPTGQGCNQPQHF
TGTGCCAGCAGTTTACCTACGGGACAGGGTTGTAATCAGCCCCAGCATTTT
>TRBD1|few|15|TRBV7-9|TRBJ1-4
CSSSPRQGVVEKLFF
TGTTCCAGCAGCCCCCGACAGGGGGTGGTTGAAAAACTGTTTTTT
>NA|NA|17|TRBV9|TRBJ2-2
CASSPPLTLTNTGELFF
TGTGCCAGCAGCCCCCCTCTGACACTCACGAACACCGGGGAGCTGTTTTTT
>NA|NA|15|TRBV6-1|TRBJ2-1
CASKWDMSSYNEQFF
TGTGCCAGCAAATGGGACATGAGCTCCTACAATGAGCAGTTCTTC
>NA|once|12|TRBV30|TRBJ1-2
CAWSVRVGGYTF
TGTGCCTGGAGTGTACGGGTTGGCGGCTACACCTTC
>NA|NA|14|TRBV14|TRBJ1-5
CASSQPGRNQPQHF
TGTGCCAGCAGCCAACCAGGGCGCAATCAGCCCCAGCATTTT
>NA|NA|16|TRBV15|TRBJ1-2
CATSRDKVGALYGYTF
TGTGCCACCAGCAGAGATAAGGTCGGAGCCCTCTATGGCTACACCTTC
>TRBD1|few|14|TRBV19|TRBJ1-5
CASTWTGGNQPQHF
TGTGCCAGCACCTGGACAGGGGGCAATCAGCCCCAGCATTTT
>NA|NA|16|TRBV6-6|TRBJ1-5
CASSYLTADSNQPQHF
TGTGCCAGCAGTTATTTAACAGCCGACAGCAATCAGCCCCAGCATTTT
>TRBD2|NA|15|TRBV9|TRBJ2-1
CASSAGGGSYNEQFF
TGTGCCAGCAGCGCTGGGGGGGGCTCCTACAATGAGCAGTTCTTC
>TRBD1|NA|16|TRBV6-4|TRBJ1-2
CASSAYNEGQLRGYTF
TGTGCCAGCAGCGCCTATAACGAGGGACAGCTGCGCGGCTACACCTTC
>NA|few|13|TRBV27|TRBJ1-2
CASSLAAEYGYTF
TGTGCCAGCAGTTTAGCGGCGGAATATGGCTACACCTTC
>NA|NA|14|TRBV21-1|TRBJ1-2
CASPRQEANYGYTF
TGTGCCAGCCCAAGACAGGAAGCTAACTATGGCTACACCTTC
>NA|NA|13|TRBV9|TRBJ2-7
CASSEQGNYEQYF
TGTGCCAGCAGCGAACAGGGAAACTACGAGCAGTACTTC
>NA|NA|13|TRBV6-5|TRBJ1-5
CASSPFSNQPQHF
TGTGCCAGCAGCCCATTTAGCAATCAGCCCCAGCATTTT
>TRBD1|NA|15|TRBV5-1|TRBJ2-3
CASSLGTGVTDTQYF
TGCGCCAGCAGCTTAGGGACAGGGGTCACAGATACGCAGTATTTT
>TRBD1|NA|13|TRBV19|TRBJ1-2
CASQRTGGDGYTF
TGTGCCAGTCAGAGGACAGGGGGCGATGGCTACACCTTC
>NA|once|15|TRBV5-1|TRBJ2-1
CASSLALRVYNEQFF
TGCGCCAGCAGCTTGGCACTCAGGGTCTACAATGAGCAGTTCTTC
>NA|NA|17|TRBV4-2|TRBJ1-6
CASSQDAVSSYNSPLHF
TGTGCCAGCAGCCAAGATGCCGTCAGTTCCTATAATTCACCCCTCCACTTT
>TRBD1|NA|15|TRBV4-1|TRBJ1-5
CASSQQTGINQPQHF
TGCGCCAGCAGCCAGCAGACAGGGATCAATCAGCCCCAGCATTTT
>NA|NA|15|TRBV7-2|TRBJ2-2
CASSPRYRVTGELFF
TGTGCCAGCAGCCCTCGATACCGAGTGACCGGGGAGCTGTTTTTT
>TRBD1|NA|15|TRBV6-5|TRBJ1-4
CASSSWTGEREKLFF
TGTGCCAGCAGTTCCTGGACAGGGGAGAGGGAAAAACTGTTTTTT
>NA|NA|15|TRBV28|TRBJ1-3
CASSSSPLSGNTIYF
TGTGCCAGCAGTTCCTCCCCACTCTCTGGAAACACCATATATTTT
>NA|NA|14|TRBV28|TRBJ1-2
CASRQVGDSEGYTF
TGTGCCAGCAGGCAGGTCGGGGATTCGGAGGGCTACACCTTC
>TRBD2|NA|16|TRBV5-1|TRBJ2-1
CASSRGPGLAGEEQFF
TGCGCCAGCAGCCGGGGGCCCGGACTAGCGGGGGAAGAGCAGTTCTTC
>TRBD1|NA|16|TRBV6-1|TRBJ2-7
CASSEAMGQGNYEQYF
TGTGCCAGCAGTGAAGCGATGGGACAGGGTAACTACGAGCAGTACTTC
>TRBD1|once|15|TRBV28|TRBJ1-5
CASSRQGNFNQPQHF
TGTGCCAGCAGTAGACAGGGTAACTTCAATCAGCCCCAGCATTTT
>NA|NA|14|TRBV5-6|TRBJ1-4
CASSNTGRDEKLFF
TGTGCCAGCAGCAATACAGGGCGGGATGAAAAACTGTTTTTT
>TRBD1|NA|14|TRBV6-5|TRBJ2-5
CASSQDRGQETQYF
TGTGCCAGCAGCCAAGACAGGGGGCAAGAGACCCAGTACTTC
>TRBD2|NA|16|TRBV7-2|TRBJ2-5
CASSLGLAGGKETQYF
TGTGCCAGCAGCTTAGGGTTAGCGGGGGGGAAAGAGACCCAGTACTTC
>TRBD1|few|15|TRBV5-1|TRBJ2-2
CASSHAGGNTGELFF
TGCGCCAGCAGCCATGCAGGGGGCAACACCGGGGAGCTGTTTTTT
>NA|once|14|TRBV21-1|TRBJ1-5
CASDLEDSNQPQHF
TGTGCCAGCGACCTTGAGGATAGCAATCAGCCCCAGCATTTT
>NA|once|18|TRBV13|TRBJ2-6
CASSPRTPTGSGANGLTF
TGTGCCAGCAGCCCAAGAACTCCTACAGGGTCTGGGGCCAACGGCCTGACTTTC
>NA|NA|13|TRBV18|TRBJ2-5
CASSLAGGETQYF
TGTGCCAGCTCCCTCGCCGGGGGAGAGACCCAGTACTTC
>NA|NA|15|TRBV7-2|TRBJ2-3
CASSLGGSRTDTQYF
TGTGCCAGCAGCTTGGGCGGGTCCCGCACAGATACGCAGTATTTT
>NA|NA|13|TRBV5-1|TRBJ1-1
CASRTGLLTEAFF
TGCGCCAGCCGGACTGGACTGCTCACTGAAGCTTTCTTT
>TRBD1|NA|13|TRBV7-9|TRBJ2-1
CASSLDRGNEQFF
TGTGCCAGCAGCCTCGACAGGGGAAATGAGCAGTTCTTC
>TRBD1|NA|14|TRBV5-8|TRBJ2-7
CASSRTGRSYEQYF
TGTGCCAGCAGCCGGACAGGGCGTTCCTACGAGCAGTACTTC
>NA|NA|16|TRBV7-9|TRBJ1-1
CASSLGWAGEGTEAFF
TGTGCCAGCAGCTTAGGATGGGCAGGCGAGGGCACTGAAGCTTTCTTT
>NA|NA|13|TRBV28|TRBJ2-7
CASSFGRHYEQYF
TGTGCCAGCAGTTTTGGGAGACACTACGAGCAGTACTTC
>NA|NA|11|TRBV6-5|TRBJ1-1
CASRVGQRAFF
TGTGCCAGCAGAGTTGGACAGAGAGCTTTCTTT
>NA|few|13|TRBV6-5|TRBJ2-1
CASSLQVENEQFF
TGTGCCAGCAGTTTACAGGTGGAAAATGAGCAGTTCTTC
>NA|NA|13|TRBV19|TRBJ1-5
CASSPSSLQGKHF
TGTGCCAGTAGTCCGTCCAGTCTCCAGGGTAAACATTTT
>NA|few|13|TRBV2|TRBJ1-1
CARRTNWNTEAFF
TGTGCCAGGAGGACAAACTGGAACACTGAAGCTTTCTTT
>NA|NA|14|TRBV18|TRBJ2-2
CASSPGASAGELFF
TGTGCCAGCTCACCAGGGGCTAGCGCCGGGGAGCTGTTTTTT
>NA|once|16|TRBV27|TRBJ1-2
CASSLSHPQTNYGYTF
TGTGCCAGCAGTTTATCGCACCCCCAGACTAACTATGGCTACACCTTC
>NA|NA|15|TRBV7-9|TRBJ1-1
CASSLDFRENTEAFF
TGTGCCAGCAGCTTAGATTTCCGGGAGAACACTGAAGCTTTCTTT
>NA|NA|13|TRBV4-2|TRBJ1-1
CASRPTGNTEAFF
TGTGCCAGCCGACCAACAGGGAACACTGAAGCTTTCTTT
>NA|NA|14|TRBV30|TRBJ1-1
CAWSAASWGAEAFF
TGTGCCTGGAGTGCAGCCTCATGGGGAGCTGAAGCTTTCTTT
>NA|NA|14|TRBV10-1|TRBJ2-5
CASSAGVGQETQYF
TGCGCCAGCAGTGCCGGGGTCGGGCAAGAGACCCAGTACTTC
>TRBD1|few|15|TRBV28|TRBJ1-2
CASSPPGTGFHGYTF
TGTGCCAGCAGTCCCCCAGGGACAGGGTTCCATGGCTACACCTTC
>TRBD1|NA|15|TRBV5-1|TRBJ1-4
CASSLWGQGYEKLFF
TGCGCCAGCAGCTTGTGGGGACAGGGGTATGAAAAACTGTTTTTT